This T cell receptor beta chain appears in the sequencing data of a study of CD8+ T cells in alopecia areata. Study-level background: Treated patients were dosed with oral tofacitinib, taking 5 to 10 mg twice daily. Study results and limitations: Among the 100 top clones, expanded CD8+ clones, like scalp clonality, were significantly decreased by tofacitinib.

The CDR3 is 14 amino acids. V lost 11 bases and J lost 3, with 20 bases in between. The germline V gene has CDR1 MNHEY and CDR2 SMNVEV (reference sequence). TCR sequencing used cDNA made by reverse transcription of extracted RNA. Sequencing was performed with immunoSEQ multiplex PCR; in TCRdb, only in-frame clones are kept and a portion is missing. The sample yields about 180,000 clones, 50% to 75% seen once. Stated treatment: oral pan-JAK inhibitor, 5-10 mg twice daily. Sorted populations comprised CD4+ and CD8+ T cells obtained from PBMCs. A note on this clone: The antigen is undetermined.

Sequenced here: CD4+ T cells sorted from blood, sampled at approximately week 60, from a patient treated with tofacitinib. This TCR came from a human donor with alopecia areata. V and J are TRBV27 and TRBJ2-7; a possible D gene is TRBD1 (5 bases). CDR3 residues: CASKMGQVDYEQYF. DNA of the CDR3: TGTGCCTCGAAAATGGGGCAGGTAGACTACGAGCAGTACTTC.